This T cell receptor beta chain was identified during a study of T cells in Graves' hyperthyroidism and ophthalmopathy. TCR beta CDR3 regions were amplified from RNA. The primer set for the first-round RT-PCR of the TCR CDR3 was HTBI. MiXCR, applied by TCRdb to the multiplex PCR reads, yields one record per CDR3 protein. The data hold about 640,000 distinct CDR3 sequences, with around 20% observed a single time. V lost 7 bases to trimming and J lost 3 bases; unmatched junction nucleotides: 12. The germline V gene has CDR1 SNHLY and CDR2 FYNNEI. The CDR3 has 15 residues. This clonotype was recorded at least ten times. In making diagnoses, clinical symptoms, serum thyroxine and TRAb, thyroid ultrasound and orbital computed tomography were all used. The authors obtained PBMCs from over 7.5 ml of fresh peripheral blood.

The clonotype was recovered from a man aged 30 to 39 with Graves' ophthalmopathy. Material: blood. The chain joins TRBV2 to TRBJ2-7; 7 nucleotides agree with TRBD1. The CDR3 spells CASNLQGVGIYEQYF. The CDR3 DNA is TGTGCCAGCAACCTTCAGGGGGTTGGGATCTACGAGCAGTACTTC.